Here is one TCR beta chain with its context. This sample was taken from a study of OX40 agonist ivuxolimab in advanced cancers. Study-level background: With a range of roughly 20 to 90, age averaged approximately 60 years, and about 83% were male. Among those treated, three patients had partial responses, one with hepatocellular carcinoma and two with cutaneous melanoma.

V was pared by 6 bases and J by 1 base, with 8 bases of the junction left unmatched. Per the germline V gene, CDR1 is LNHDA and CDR2 is SQIVND (reference sequence). This CDR3 contains 15 residues. Sequenced by immunoSEQ multiplex PCR; TCRdb stores in-frame clones only, minus some. The repertoire holds tens of thousands of clones, with approximately 81% as singletons. The chain recombines TRBV19 with TRBJ1-2, with 7 bases matching TRBD1. Sequenced material: CD4+ or CD8+ T cells sorted from blood, taken in a trial of the OX40 agonist ivuxolimab. The receptor comes from an adult with an advanced solid tumor such as melanoma, head and neck, liver or kidney cancer. The CDR3 sequence: CASSKDRTGNYGYTF. The CDR3 coding sequence is TGTGCCAGTAGCAAGGACAGGACTGGTAACTATGGCTACACCTTC. Full variable domain (remainder filled in from reference TRBV19 and TRBJ1-2): DGGITQSPKYLFRKEGQNVTLSCEQNLNHDAMYWYRQDPGQGLRLIYYSQIVNDFQKGDIAEGYSVSREKKESFPLTVTSAQKNPTAFYLCASSKDRTGNYGYTFGSGTRLTVV.